The clone carrying this T cell receptor beta chain showed up many times. Arm-PCR with iRepertoire HTBI primers amplified the CDR3 regions for these TCR beta libraries. MiXCR, applied by TCRdb to the multiplex PCR reads, yields one record per CDR3 protein. The data show under 300,000 distinct CDR3 sequences, with under 20% seen just once and less than 15% held by the top ten. Trimming cost V 4 bases and J 3 bases; bases outside gene matches: 12. This CDR3 spans 17 amino acids. Germline loops: CDR1 SGHRS, CDR2 YFSETQ. This sample was taken from a study of regulatory T cells in long-lasting Graves disease. Time point reported: newly diagnosed GD, antithyroid drugs for less than 3 months. Preparation of the TCR library used RNA extracted from PBMCs. These same data were also listed under a study on T cells in Graves' hyperthyroidism and ophthalmopathy.

This receptor was taken from a woman between 25 and 40 years old with Graves disease. The chain couples TRBV5-1 to TRBJ2-1; TRBD1 agrees at 8 bases. The material was peripheral blood mononuclear cells (PBMCs), obtained at new diagnosis, from a patient treated with antithyroid drugs. In DNA form, the CDR3 reads TGCGCCAGCAGCCCGACACGCCGACAGGGGCTCTACAATGAGCAGTTCTTC. Its protein is CASSPTRRQGLYNEQFF.